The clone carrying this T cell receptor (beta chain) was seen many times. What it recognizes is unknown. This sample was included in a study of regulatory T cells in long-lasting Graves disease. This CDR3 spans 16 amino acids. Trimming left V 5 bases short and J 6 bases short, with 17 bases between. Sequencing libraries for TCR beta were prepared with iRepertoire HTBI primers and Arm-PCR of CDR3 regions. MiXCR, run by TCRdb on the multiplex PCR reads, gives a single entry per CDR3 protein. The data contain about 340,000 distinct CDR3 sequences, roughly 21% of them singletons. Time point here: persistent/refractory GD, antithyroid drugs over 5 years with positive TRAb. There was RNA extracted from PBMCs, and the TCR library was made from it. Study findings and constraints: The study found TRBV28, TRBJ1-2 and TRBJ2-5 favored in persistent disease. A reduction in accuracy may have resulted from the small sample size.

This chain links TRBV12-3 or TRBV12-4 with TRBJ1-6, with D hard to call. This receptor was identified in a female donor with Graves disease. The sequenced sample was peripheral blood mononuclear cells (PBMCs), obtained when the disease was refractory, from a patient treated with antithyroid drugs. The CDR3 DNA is TGTGCCAGCAGTAATCCGGGCCACTCTCTTAATTCACCCCTCCACTTT. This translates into CASSNPGHSLNSPLHF.